This TCR beta chain is from a study of HIV-infected patients and healthy controls. The table lists this clonotype with a few counts. The trim removed 0 bases at V and 2 bases at J, leaving 8 bases unmatched. The CDR3 totals 16 residues. Germline V CDR1 and CDR2: SQVTM, ANQGSEA. TCRdb re-derived calls from the 5' RACE reads in MiXCR, one entry per CDR3 protein. The table shows some 67,000 distinct CDR3 sequences, with about 16% occurring only once. The rearrangement links TRBV29-1 to TRBJ2-3; 7 bases align to TRBD2. The TCR sequence derives from a human donor in good health. Sequencing was carried out using CD4+ T cells from blood. This CDR3 is CSVEDDQRGFTDTQYF. CDR3 DNA sequence: TGCAGCGTTGAAGATGATCAGCGGGGATTCACAGATACGCAGTATTTT.